This T cell receptor beta chain was found in a study of CD4 T cells in relation to SARS-CoV-2 and coronaviruses. Study-level points and caveats: Memory recall responses, not primary responses primed in culture, are what the assay detects. In around 67% of donors, memory CD4+ clonotypes crossrecognized SARS-CoV-2 and at least one common cold coronavirus spike. Crossreactive clones expanded significantly less to SARS-CoV-2 than monoreactive clones.

Of note for this clone: The antigen remains unidentified.

For approximately 10 days, around 99,000 sorted CD4+ cells grew with T cell-depleted PBMCs and CEF. Produced via immunoSEQ multiplex PCR; TCRdb's table is partial and in-frame only. The table lists some 40,000 clones, 60% to 80% of them singletons. Sequenced: memory CD4+ T cells from PBMCs, cultured in vitro. The clonotype comes from an adult with COVID-19.

The CDR3 nucleotides read TGTGCCAGCAGCTTCGACCGGGCCACTGAAGCTTTCTTT. Translating it yields CASSFDRATEAFF. The chain has TRBV7-9 and TRBJ1-1; D is unclear. V dropped 3 bases and J dropped 4 bases, with 9 bases sitting between them. This CDR3 has 13 amino acids. Germline assignment: CDR1 SEHNR and CDR2 FQNEAQ (reference sequence).